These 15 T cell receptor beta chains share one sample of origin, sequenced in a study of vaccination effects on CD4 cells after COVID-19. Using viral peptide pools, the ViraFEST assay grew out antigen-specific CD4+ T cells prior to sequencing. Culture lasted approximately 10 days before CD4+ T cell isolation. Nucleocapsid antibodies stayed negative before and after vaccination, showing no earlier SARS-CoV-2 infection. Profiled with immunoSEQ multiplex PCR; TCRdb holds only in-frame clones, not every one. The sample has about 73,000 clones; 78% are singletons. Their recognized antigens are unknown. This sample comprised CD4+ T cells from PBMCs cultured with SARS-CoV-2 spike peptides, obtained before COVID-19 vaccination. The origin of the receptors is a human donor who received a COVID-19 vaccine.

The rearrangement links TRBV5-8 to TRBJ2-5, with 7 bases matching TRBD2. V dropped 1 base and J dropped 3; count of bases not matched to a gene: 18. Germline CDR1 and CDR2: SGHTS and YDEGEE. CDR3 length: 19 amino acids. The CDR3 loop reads CASSLMTSSGIFNKETQYF. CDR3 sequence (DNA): TGTGCCAGCAGCTTGATGACGTCTAGCGGAATTTTTAATAAAGAGACCCAGTACTTC.

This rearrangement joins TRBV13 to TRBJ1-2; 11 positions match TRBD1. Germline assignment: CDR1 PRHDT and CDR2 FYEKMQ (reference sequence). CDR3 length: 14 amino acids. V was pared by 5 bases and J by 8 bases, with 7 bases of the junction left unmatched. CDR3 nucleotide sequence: TGTGCCAGCAGCGGACGGGACAGGGGGAAAGGCTACACCTTC. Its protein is CASSGRDRGKGYTF.

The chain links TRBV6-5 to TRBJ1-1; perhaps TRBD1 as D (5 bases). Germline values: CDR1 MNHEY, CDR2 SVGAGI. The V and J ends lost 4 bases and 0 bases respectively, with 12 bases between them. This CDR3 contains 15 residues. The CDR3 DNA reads TGTGCCAGCAGTTCTCCGGGACGGATGAACACTGAAGCTTTCTTT. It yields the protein CASSSPGRMNTEAFF.

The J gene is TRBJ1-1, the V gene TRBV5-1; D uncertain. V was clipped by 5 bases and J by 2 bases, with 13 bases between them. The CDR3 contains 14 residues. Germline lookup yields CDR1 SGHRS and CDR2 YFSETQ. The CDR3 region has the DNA TGCGCCAGCAGGGATGGACGGACCAACACTGAAGCTTTCTTT. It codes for CASRDGRTNTEAFF. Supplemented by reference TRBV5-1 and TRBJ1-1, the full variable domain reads KAGVTQTPRYLIKTRGQQVTLSCSPISGHRSVSWYQQTPGQGLQFLFEYFSETQRNKGNFPGRFSGRQFSNSRSEMNVSTLELGDSALYLCASRDGRTNTEAFFGQGTRLTVV.

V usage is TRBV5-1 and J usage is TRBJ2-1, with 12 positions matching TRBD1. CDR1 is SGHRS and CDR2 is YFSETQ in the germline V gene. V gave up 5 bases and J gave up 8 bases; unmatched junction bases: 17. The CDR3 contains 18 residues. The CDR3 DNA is TGCGCCAGCAGTTCCGGGACAGGGGGCCGACTGACTAATTATGAGCAGTTCTTC. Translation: CASSSGTGGRLTNYEQFF.

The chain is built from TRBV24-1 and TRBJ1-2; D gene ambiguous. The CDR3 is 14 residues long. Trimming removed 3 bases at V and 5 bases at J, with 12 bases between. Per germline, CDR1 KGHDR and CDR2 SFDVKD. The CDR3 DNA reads TGTGCCACCAGTGATATGAGCGGGAGGTATGGCTACACCTTC. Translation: CATSDMSGRYGYTF.

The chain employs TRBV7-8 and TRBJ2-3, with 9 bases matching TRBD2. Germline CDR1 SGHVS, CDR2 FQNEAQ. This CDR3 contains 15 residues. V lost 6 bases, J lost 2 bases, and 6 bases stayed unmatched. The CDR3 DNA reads TGTGCCAGCAGGGGGCGGGGGGGTCTCACAGATACGCAGTATTTT. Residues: CASRGRGGLTDTQYF.

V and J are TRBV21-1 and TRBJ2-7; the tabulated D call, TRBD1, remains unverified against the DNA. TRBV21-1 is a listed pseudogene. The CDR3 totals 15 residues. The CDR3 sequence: CASSSGQGASYEQYV. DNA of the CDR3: TGTGCCAGCAGTTCGGGACAGGGGGCAAGCTACGAGCAGTACGTC.

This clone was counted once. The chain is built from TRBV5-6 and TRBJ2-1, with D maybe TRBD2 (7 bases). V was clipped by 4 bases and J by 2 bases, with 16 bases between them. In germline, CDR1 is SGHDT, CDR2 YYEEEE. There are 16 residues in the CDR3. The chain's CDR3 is CASSLTGGPTYNEQFF. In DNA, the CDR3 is TGTGCCAGCAGCCTAACGGGGGGCCCCACCTACAATGAGCAGTTCTTC.

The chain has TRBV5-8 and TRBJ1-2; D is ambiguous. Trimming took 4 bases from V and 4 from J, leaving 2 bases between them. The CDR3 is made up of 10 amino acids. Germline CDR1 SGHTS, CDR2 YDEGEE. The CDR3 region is CASSLYGYTF. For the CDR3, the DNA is TGTGCCAGCAGCCTCTATGGCTACACCTTC.

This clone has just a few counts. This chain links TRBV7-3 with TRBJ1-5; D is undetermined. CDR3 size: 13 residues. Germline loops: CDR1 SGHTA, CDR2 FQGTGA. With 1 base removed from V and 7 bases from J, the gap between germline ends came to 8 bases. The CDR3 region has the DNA TGTGCCAGCAGCTTAATGTCCGGGCAGCCCCAGCATTTT. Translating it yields CASSLMSGQPQHF.

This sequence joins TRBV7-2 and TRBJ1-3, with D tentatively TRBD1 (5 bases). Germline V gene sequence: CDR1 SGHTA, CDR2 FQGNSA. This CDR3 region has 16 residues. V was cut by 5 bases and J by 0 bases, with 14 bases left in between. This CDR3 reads CASSNPGVPSGNTIYF. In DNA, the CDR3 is TGTGCCAGCAGCAACCCGGGGGTGCCCTCTGGAAACACCATATATTTT.

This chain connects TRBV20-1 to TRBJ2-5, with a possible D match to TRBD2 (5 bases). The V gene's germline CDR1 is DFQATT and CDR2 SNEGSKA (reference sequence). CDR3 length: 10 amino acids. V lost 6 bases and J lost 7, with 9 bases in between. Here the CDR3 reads CSAPEGTQYF. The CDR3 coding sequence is TGCAGTGCACCAGAGGGGACCCAGTACTTC.

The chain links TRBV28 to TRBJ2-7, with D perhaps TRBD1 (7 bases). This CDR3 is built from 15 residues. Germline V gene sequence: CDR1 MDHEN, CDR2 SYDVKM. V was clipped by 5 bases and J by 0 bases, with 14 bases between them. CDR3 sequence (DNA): TGTGCCAGCAGTCAGGGGGGCGCTAGCTCCTACGAGCAGTACGTC. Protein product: CASSQGGASSYEQYV.

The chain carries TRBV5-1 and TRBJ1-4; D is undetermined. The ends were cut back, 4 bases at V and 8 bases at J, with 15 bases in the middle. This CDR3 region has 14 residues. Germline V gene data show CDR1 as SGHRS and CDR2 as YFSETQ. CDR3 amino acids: CASSISSNGEKLFF. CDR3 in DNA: TGCGCCAGCAGCATAAGTTCGAATGGGGAAAAACTGTTTTTT.